These T cell receptor beta chains were read from a single sample in a study of blood T cell repertoires in COVID-19. TCRdb keeps only in-frame clones here, not all; method: immunoSEQ multiplex PCR. The sample shows about 210,000 clones, approximately 75% of them seen only once. Source material: PBMCs or T cells enriched from blood (not recorded which). Receptor source: a man in his forties who had recovered from COVID-19. The CDR3 runs from the conserved cysteine through the conserved F or W. A D gene is named only where the DNA matches it firmly. The size of a clone is reported for some rows only, either as once, few or many, or as a class for expanded clones.

abundance | j_gene | d_gene | v_gene | CDR3aa | CDR3nt
NA | TRBJ1-2 | TRBD1 | TRBV4-2 | CASSQNTGGSGYTF | TGTGCCAGCAGCCAAAATACAGGGGGGAGTGGCTACACCTTC
NA | TRBJ2-1 | NA | TRBV9 | CASSGGTTANEQFF | TGTGCCAGCAGCGGCGGGACCACAGCGAATGAGCAGTTCTTC
NA | TRBJ2-4 | NA | TRBV12-5 | CASGPTVGVGNIQYF | TGTGCTAGTGGCCCCACGGTCGGGGTTGGTAACATTCAGTACTTC
NA | TRBJ1-2 | NA | TRBV10-1 | CASSEDSYGYTF | TGCGCCAGCAGTGAGGACAGTTATGGCTACACCTTC
NA | TRBJ1-3 | NA | TRBV4-1 | CASSHPLTTKPSGNTIYF | TGCGCCAGCAGCCACCCTCTTACAACGAAACCCTCTGGAAACACCATATATTTT
NA | TRBJ1-6 | TRBD1 | TRBV15 | CATGTGVGNSPLHF | TGTGCCACCGGGACAGGGGTCGGTAATTCACCCCTCCACTTT
NA | TRBJ2-7 | TRBD2 | TRBV29-1 | CSVTYSYGGTGEQYF | TGCAGCGTTACCTATAGTTACGGGGGGACGGGAGAGCAGTACTTC
NA | TRBJ1-1 | TRBD1 | TRBV5-1 | CASSPRDRGRGEAFF | TGCGCCAGCAGCCCCCGGGACAGGGGGCGAGGTGAAGCTTTCTTT
NA | TRBJ2-7 | TRBD1 | TRBV30 | CAWSGGQGSYEQYF | TGTGCCTGGAGTGGGGGACAGGGTTCCTACGAGCAGTACTTC
NA | TRBJ2-7 | TRBD1 | TRBV27 | CASRQGKINEQYF | TGTGCCAGCCGACAGGGGAAGATAAACGAGCAGTACTTC
NA | TRBJ2-5 | NA | TRBV7-3 | CASSLTLEETQYF | TGTGCCAGCAGCTTAACGTTAGAAGAGACCCAGTACTTC
NA | TRBJ1-2 | NA | TRBV14 | CASSQGGYGYTF | TGTGCCAGCAGCCAAGGAGGGTATGGCTACACCTTC
NA | TRBJ1-2 | TRBD1 | TRBV6-5 | CASSPRTGGHYGYTF | TGTGCCAGCAGCCCCCGGACAGGGGGCCACTATGGCTACACCTTC
NA | TRBJ1-1 | TRBD1 | TRBV5-1 | CASSLGGQGFDEAFF | TGCGCCAGCAGCTTGGGGGGACAGGGTTTTGATGAAGCTTTCTTT
few | TRBJ2-1 | TRBD1 | TRBV7-7 | CASSSGQGNEQFF | TGTGCCAGCAGCTCCGGACAGGGTAATGAGCAGTTCTTC
NA | TRBJ2-3 | TRBD2 | TRBV4-2 | CASSQVAGDYVDTQYF | TGTGCCAGCAGCCAGGTAGCGGGAGATTATGTAGATACGCAGTATTTT
NA | TRBJ2-3 | NA | TRBV7-8 | CASSKQGGTSTDTQYF | TGTGCCAGCAGCAAGCAAGGGGGTACTAGCACAGATACGCAGTATTTT
NA | TRBJ1-5 | NA | TRBV19 | CASSPTSGEYSNQPQHF | TGTGCCAGTAGTCCAACCTCGGGGGAGTATAGCAATCAGCCCCAGCATTTT
once | TRBJ2-5 | TRBD2 | TRBV14 | CASSQDRGGTKYF | TGTGCCAGCAGCCAAGATCGGGGTGGGACTAAGTACTTC
NA | TRBJ1-5 | NA | TRBV9 | CASRREGNQPQHF | TGTGCCAGCCGAAGGGAGGGGAATCAGCCCCAGCATTTT
few | TRBJ1-2 | NA | TRBV7-8 | CASSRTVYYGYTF | TGTGCCAGCAGCCGGACAGTCTACTATGGCTACACCTTC
NA | TRBJ2-3 | TRBD2 | TRBV24-1 | CATGDSGTSYQYF | TGTGCCACCGGAGATTCCGGGACTAGCTATCAGTATTTT
NA | TRBJ2-2 | NA | TRBV3-1/TRBV3-2 | CASSIRRGSNTGELFF | TGTGCCAGCAGCATCAGGCGAGGGAGCAACACCGGGGAGCTGTTTTTT
many | TRBJ1-5 | NA | TRBV19 | CASMRGLGQPQHF | TGTGCCAGTATGCGGGGGCTCGGGCAGCCCCAGCATTTT